Listed below are T cell receptor beta chains from one sample, sequenced in a study of OX40 agonist ivuxolimab in advanced cancers. TCRdb's copy holds only in-frame clones and misses some; the assay was immunoSEQ multiplex PCR. The sample lists 90,000 to 130,000 clones, 91% occurring once. The starting material was CD4+ or CD8+ T cells sorted from blood, obtained in a trial of the OX40 agonist ivuxolimab. The source is an adult with an advanced solid tumor such as melanoma, head and neck, liver or kidney cancer. The CDR3 runs from the conserved cysteine through the conserved F or W. D genes are given only for firm matches. Rows may omit the clone size; those that give it use once, few, many or a size class.

TRBJ1-2	TRBV9	-	TRBD1	TGTGCCAGCAGCGTGGGGACAGGGGGCGCCTATGGCTACACCTTC	CASSVGTGGAYGYTF
TRBJ2-7	TRBV6-5	-	-	TGTGCCAGCAGTCCCCCGGGACTTGGCTACGAGCAGTACTTC	CASSPPGLGYEQYF
TRBJ2-3	TRBV18	-	TRBD1	TGTGCCAGCTCAAGCCACAGGGGGCTCGGCACAGATACGCAGTATTTT	CASSSHRGLGTDTQYF
TRBJ2-3	TRBV5-1	-	TRBD2	TGCGCCAGCAGCTCGGGACTAGCGGGAGGTTCCTCTAGCACAGATACGCAGTATTTT	CASSSGLAGGSSSTDTQYF
TRBJ1-1	TRBV30	few	-	TGTGCCGCGTCGAACACTGAAGCTTTCTTT	CAASNTEAFF
TRBJ2-7	TRBV18	-	-	TGTGCCAGCTCACGAAACGGGCCGGACGAGCAGTACTTC	CASSRNGPDEQYF
TRBJ2-5	TRBV2	-	-	TGTGCCAGCAGTTACGGGAGCCAAGAGACCCAGTACTTC	CASSYGSQETQYF
TRBJ2-7	TRBV5-5	-	TRBD1	TGTGCCAGCAGCGTAACGGACAGGGGGGTGTACGAGCAGTACTTC	CASSVTDRGVYEQYF
TRBJ2-1	TRBV27	-	TRBD2	TGTGCCAGCAGTTTCTACCCGGGACTAGCGGGAGGCTCCTACAATGAGCAGTTCTTC	CASSFYPGLAGGSYNEQFF
TRBJ2-7	TRBV9	-	-	TGTGCCAGCAGCCCCCGGGACACCAGCTCCTACGAGCAGTACTTC	CASSPRDTSSYEQYF
TRBJ2-5	TRBV29-1	-	TRBD1	TGCAGCGCCGGACAGGGGAGCCAAGAGACCCAGTACTTC	CSAGQGSQETQYF
TRBJ1-3	TRBV19	-	-	TGTGCCAGTAGTCCGGAGAGATTAACCGGGGACACCATATATTTT	CASSPERLTGDTIYF
TRBJ2-7	TRBV6-1	few	TRBD1	TGTGCCAGCAGTGAAGGACAGGGGTTCAACTACGAGCAGTACTTC	CASSEGQGFNYEQYF
TRBJ2-5	TRBV4-1	-	-	TGCGCCAGCAGCCATTCTCCCGGGGCGAGGGAGACCCAGTACTTC	CASSHSPGARETQYF
TRBJ1-4	TRBV6-5	-	TRBD1	TGTGCCAGCGGAAGCAGGGACAGGGGGTCTGAAAAACTGTTTTTT	CASGSRDRGSEKLFF
TRBJ2-2	TRBV11-1	-	TRBD1	TGTGCCAGCAGCTTTCGACAGGGTAGTGCCGGGGAGCTGTTTTTT	CASSFRQGSAGELFF
TRBJ1-1	TRBV2	-	-	TGTGCCAGCAGTCCCATAAGTTTGGGAACTGAAGCTTTCTTT	CASSPISLGTEAFF
TRBJ2-7	TRBV15	-	TRBD1	TGTGCCACCAGCAGAGATAGGGGACAGTCCTACGAGCAGTACTTC	CATSRDRGQSYEQYF